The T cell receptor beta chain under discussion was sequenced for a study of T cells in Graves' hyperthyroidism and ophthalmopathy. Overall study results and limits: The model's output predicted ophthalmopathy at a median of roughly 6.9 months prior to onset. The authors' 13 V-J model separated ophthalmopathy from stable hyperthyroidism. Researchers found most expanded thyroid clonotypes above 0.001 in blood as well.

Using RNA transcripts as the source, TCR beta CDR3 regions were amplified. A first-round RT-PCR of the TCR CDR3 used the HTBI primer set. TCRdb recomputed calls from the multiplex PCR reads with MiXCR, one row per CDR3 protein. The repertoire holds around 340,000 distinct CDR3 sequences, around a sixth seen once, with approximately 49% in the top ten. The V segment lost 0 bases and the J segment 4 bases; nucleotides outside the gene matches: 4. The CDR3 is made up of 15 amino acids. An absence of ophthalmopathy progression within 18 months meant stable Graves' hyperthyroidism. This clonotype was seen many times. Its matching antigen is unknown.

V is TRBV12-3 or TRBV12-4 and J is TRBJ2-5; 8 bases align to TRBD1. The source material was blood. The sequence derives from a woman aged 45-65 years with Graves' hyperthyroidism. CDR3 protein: CASSLAHGTGETQYF. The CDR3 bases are TGTGCCAGCAGTTTAGCGCACGGGACAGGAGAGACCCAGTACTTC.